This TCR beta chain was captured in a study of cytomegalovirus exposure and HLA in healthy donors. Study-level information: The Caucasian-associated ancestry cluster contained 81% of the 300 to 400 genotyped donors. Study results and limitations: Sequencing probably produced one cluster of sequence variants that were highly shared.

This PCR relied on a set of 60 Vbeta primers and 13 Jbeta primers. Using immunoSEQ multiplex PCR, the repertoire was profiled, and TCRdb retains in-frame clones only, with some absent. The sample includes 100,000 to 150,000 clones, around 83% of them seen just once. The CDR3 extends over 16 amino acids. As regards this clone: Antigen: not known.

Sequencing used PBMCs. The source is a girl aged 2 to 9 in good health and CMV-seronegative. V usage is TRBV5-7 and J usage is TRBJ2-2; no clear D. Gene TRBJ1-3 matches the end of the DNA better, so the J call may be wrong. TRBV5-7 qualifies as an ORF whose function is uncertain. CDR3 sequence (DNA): TGTGCCAGCAGCTTGGGGGATTGGGAGGGAGTAGACACCATATATTTT. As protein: CASSLGDWEGVDTIYF.